The 10 T cell receptor beta chains below were found in one sample sequenced in a study of identical twins. MiXCR, applied by TCRdb to the 5' RACE reads, yields one record per CDR3 protein. Of about 470,000 distinct CDR3 sequences in the sample, 24% were seen once. The data were also submitted as part of a second study, on T cells expressing NK-cell markers.

Sequencing input: CD4+ T cells sorted from blood. All receptors derive from a woman younger than 35 in good health.

The sample holds a few counts of this clonotype. The chain joins TRBV9 to TRBJ2-2, with 8 bases lining up with TRBD2. Trimming at V came to 0 bases and at J to 3 bases, leaving 4 bases not matched to a gene. The length of the CDR3 is 16 residues. Germline lookup yields CDR1 SGDLS and CDR2 YYNGEE. This CDR3 is CASSVDGGAYTGELFF. The CDR3 DNA follows: TGTGCCAGCAGCGTAGACGGGGGGGCGTACACCGGGGAGCTGTTTTTT.

The chain combines TRBV28 with TRBJ2-3; perhaps TRBD2 as D (6 bases). The CDR3 is made up of 15 amino acids. The ends were cut back, 3 bases at V and 1 base at J, with 11 bases in the middle. CDR1 MDHEN and CDR2 SYDVKM come from the germline V gene. The CDR3 loop is CASSLRGLGTDTQYF. The DNA of the CDR3 is TGTGCCAGCAGTTTGAGGGGACTCGGCACAGATACGCAGTATTTT.

The DNA for the CDR3 is TGCAGTGCTAGAGATCGGGACAGGGGGTGGCAAGAGACCCAGTACTTC. Translation gives CSARDRDRGWQETQYF. The rearrangement uses TRBV20-1 and TRBJ2-5, with 11 bases lining up with TRBD1. Germline V lookup: CDR1 DFQATT, CDR2 SNEGSKA (reference sequence). CDR3 length equals 16 residues. V was clipped by 0 bases and J by 2 bases; unmatched bases: 5.

This clonotype was found a few times. The J gene is TRBJ2-5, the V gene TRBV20-1; D gene unclear. The CDR3 covers 13 residues. V lost 0 bases and J 5 bases, leaving 10 bases between the germline ends. Germline CDR1 is DFQATT and CDR2 is SNEGSKA (reference sequence). The CDR3 region has the DNA TGCAGTGCTAGAGATTTAACCAAGGAGACCCAGTACTTC. It yields the protein CSARDLTKETQYF.

This clonotype was seen only once. The chain combines TRBV20-1 with TRBJ2-3, with 7 bases aligning to TRBD2. The CDR3 consists of 14 residues. The junction had 2 bases not matched to a gene; V was cut back by 2 bases and J by 0 bases. Per germline, CDR1 DFQATT and CDR2 SNEGSKA (reference sequence). The CDR3 region is CSARWGGSTDTQYF. The CDR3 nucleotides are TGCAGTGCTAGATGGGGGGGGAGCACAGATACGCAGTATTTT.

The rearrangement joins TRBV14 to TRBJ2-7; 10 nucleotides align to TRBD1. This CDR3 has 15 amino acids. Per the germline V gene, CDR1 is SGHDN and CDR2 is FVKESK. V was clipped by 2 bases and J by 6 bases; unmatched bases: 7. The CDR3 sequence is CASSQIVTGGGEQYF. As DNA, the CDR3 is TGTGCCAGCAGCCAAATTGTGACAGGGGGCGGCGAGCAGTACTTC.

This clonotype appeared many times. In DNA form, the CDR3 reads TGCAGTGCTAGAAACTTGTCTCCTGAAAAACTGTTTTTT. Protein product: CSARNLSPEKLFF. The chain recombines TRBV20-1 with TRBJ1-4; D unclear. CDR1 and CDR2 from the germline V gene are DFQATT and SNEGSKA (reference sequence). This CDR3 contains 13 residues. V dropped 2 bases and J dropped 7 bases, with 11 bases sitting between them.

The chain is built from TRBV20-1 and TRBJ2-1, with TRBD2 matching 13 bases. Trimming at V came to 6 bases and at J to 6 bases, leaving 2 bases not matched to a gene. The CDR3 has 13 amino acids. CDR1 is DFQATT and CDR2 is SNEGSKA in the germline V gene (reference sequence). The chain's CDR3 is CSAGLAGINEQFF. CDR3 nucleotide sequence: TGCAGTGCGGGACTAGCGGGGATCAATGAGCAGTTCTTC.

The genes are TRBV20-1 and TRBJ2-1, with D unresolved. The V and J ends lost 5 bases and 1 base respectively, with 12 bases between them. CDR1 DFQATT and CDR2 SNEGSKA come from the germline V gene (reference sequence). The CDR3 extends over 14 amino acids. The DNA for the CDR3 is TGCAGTGCTTCCGTGTTGGGGTCCTACAATGAGCAGTTCTTC. It is translated as CSASVLGSYNEQFF.

This clonotype has only a few counts. The chain is built from TRBV12-3 or TRBV12-4 and TRBJ1-4; TRBD1 might be the D (5 bases). Trimming cost V 3 bases and J 6 bases, with 8 bases left between them. The CDR3 is 13 residues long. This CDR3 reads CASSFLGDEKLFF. CDR3 DNA sequence: TGTGCCAGCAGTTTCCTGGGGGATGAAAAACTGTTTTTT.